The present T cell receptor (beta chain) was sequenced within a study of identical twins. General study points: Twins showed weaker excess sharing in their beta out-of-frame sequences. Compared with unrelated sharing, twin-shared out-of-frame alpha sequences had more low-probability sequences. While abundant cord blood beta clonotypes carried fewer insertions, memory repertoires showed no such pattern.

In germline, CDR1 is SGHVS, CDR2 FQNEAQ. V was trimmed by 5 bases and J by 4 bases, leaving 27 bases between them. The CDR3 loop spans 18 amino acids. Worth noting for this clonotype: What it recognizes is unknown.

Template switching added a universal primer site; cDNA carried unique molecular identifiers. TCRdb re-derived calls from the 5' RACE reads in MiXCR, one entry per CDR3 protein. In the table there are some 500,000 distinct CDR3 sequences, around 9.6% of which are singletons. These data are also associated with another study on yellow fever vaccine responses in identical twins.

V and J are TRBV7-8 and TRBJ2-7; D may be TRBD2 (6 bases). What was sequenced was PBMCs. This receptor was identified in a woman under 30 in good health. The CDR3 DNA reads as TGTGCCAGCAGCCTATACCCTCGCAAGTCGGGAGAAAGTTACGAGCAGTACTTC. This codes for CASSLYPRKSGESYEQYF.